The next 14 T cell receptor beta chains were all read from a single sample in a study of spatial heterogeneity in lung cancer. General observations from the study: How many expanded intratumoral alpha and beta TCRs were present tracked the tumor mutation count, which was a count of nonsynonymous mutations.

TCRdb itself ran the 5' RACE reads through MiXCR, one entry per CDR3 protein. Of around 4,000 distinct CDR3 sequences listed, around 8% are singletons. The antigens for these receptors are not known. The time point here: sample taken at primary tumor resection. Here the sequenced sample was lung tumor tissue, taken at surgery. The receptors derive from a male donor with early-stage non-small cell lung cancer.

The chain joins TRBV6-5 to TRBJ2-7; D gene unclear. V gave up 1 base and J gave up 3 bases, with 1 base separating them. Germline V CDR1 and CDR2: MNHEY, SVGAGI. This CDR3 comprises 11 residues. As DNA, the CDR3 is TGTGCCAGCAGTTACTACTACGAGCAGTACTTC. Amino acid sequence: CASSYYYEQYF.

The chain links TRBV7-3 to TRBJ1-1, with TRBD1 as a possible D gene (6 bases). Trimming left V 4 bases short and J 3 bases short, with 12 bases between. The CDR3 is 14 residues long. The germline V gene encodes CDR1 SGHTA and CDR2 FQGTGA. The DNA for the CDR3 is TGTGCCAGCAGCTACGGGGCAGGGGACACTGAAGCTTTCTTT. The encoded protein is CASSYGAGDTEAFF.

This clonotype is labeled medium-sized. V is TRBV20-1 and J is TRBJ2-7, with D possibly matching TRBD1 (5 bases). Between the trimmed V and J ends, which lost 4 bases and 2 bases, there was a span of 12 bases. Germline V gives CDR1 DFQATT, CDR2 SNEGSKA (reference sequence). The CDR3 totals 13 residues. The DNA of the CDR3 is TGCAGTGCTAAGACAGCAAAGACCTACGAGCAGTACTTC. As protein: CSAKTAKTYEQYF.

By proportion, this clonotype is medium-sized (0.01 to 0.1%). The chain has TRBV3-1 and TRBJ2-7, with a weak D call TRBD2 (6 bases). The V end was cut by 2 bases, the J end by 7 bases, with 9 bases between. CDR3 length: 12 amino acids. Germline V CDR1 and CDR2: LGHDT, YNNKEL (reference sequence). The CDR3 DNA sequence: TGTGCCAGCAGCCAAAACCGGGGGGAGCAGTACTTC. Amino acid sequence: CASSQNRGEQYF.

By sample fraction, this clonotype is medium-sized. CDR3 loop: CASSVGGANEKLFF. The CDR3 DNA follows: TGTGCCAGCAGCGTAGGGGGGGCTAATGAAAAACTGTTTTTT. The V and J genes are TRBV9 and TRBJ1-4, with D maybe TRBD1 (5 bases). CDR1 SGDLS and CDR2 YYNGEE come from the germline V gene. CDR3 length equals 14 residues. Trimming left V 0 bases short and J 3 bases short, with 6 bases between.

Within the sample, this clonotype is medium-sized. This rearrangement joins TRBV2 to TRBJ1-5; D gene unclear. The CDR3 runs to 15 residues. Germline-derived CDR1 and CDR2 are SNHLY and FYNNEI. The V and J ends lost 3 bases and 2 bases respectively, with 11 bases between them. The CDR3, as DNA: TGTGCCAGCAGTGATGGTCAGCTAGGCAATCAGCCCCAGCATTTT. Protein product: CASSDGQLGNQPQHF.

This clonotype is classed as medium-sized (0.01 to 0.1%). This rearrangement joins TRBV7-9 to TRBJ1-5; D is possibly TRBD1 (5 bases). With 6 bases removed from V and 7 bases from J, the gap between germline ends came to 19 bases. This CDR3 contains 15 residues. Germline CDR1 is SEHNR and CDR2 is FQNEAQ (reference sequence). CDR3 residues: CASSLGPGRDQPQHF. The CDR3 region has the DNA TGTGCCAGCAGTCTAGGCCCGGGCCGGGACCAGCCCCAGCATTTT.

This clonotype was recorded at least ten times. V is TRBV4-1 and J is TRBJ2-7; TRBD2 matches 9 bases. With 3 bases clipped from V and 4 bases from J, the junction kept 13 bases outside the gene matches. There are 17 residues in the CDR3. The germline CDR1 and CDR2 sequences are MGHRA and YSYEKL. CDR3 residues: CASSQLTSGLLSYEQYF. The CDR3 region has the DNA TGCGCCAGCAGCCAGCTGACTAGCGGCCTTTTGAGTTACGAGCAGTACTTC.

This clonotype is termed medium-sized. The rearrangement uses TRBV12-3 or TRBV12-4 and TRBJ2-7, with D possibly TRBD1 on 5 matching bases. Deletions cut 2 bases from V and 4 bases from J, with 9 bases between. CDR3 length: 13 amino acids. The CDR3 protein is CASSLRGGYEQYF. CDR3 DNA sequence: TGTGCCAGCAGTTTAAGGGGTGGGTACGAGCAGTACTTC.

By sample fraction, this clonotype is medium-sized. CDR3 DNA sequence: TGTGCCATCAGTGCCAGGCAAGTGGAGGGGCGAGATGGCTACACCTTC. Protein product: CAISARQVEGRDGYTF. This chain joins TRBV10-3 and TRBJ1-2; D may be TRBD1 (5 bases). Trimming took 4 bases from V and 6 from J, leaving 21 bases between them. CDR1 and CDR2 from the germline V gene are ENHRY and SYGVKD. The CDR3 totals 16 residues.

This clonotype is medium-sized in the sample. The rearrangement uses TRBV4-2 and TRBJ2-7; D is ambiguous. V lost 0 bases and J 0 bases, leaving 3 bases between the germline ends. Germline CDR1 reads LGHNA; CDR2 reads YNFKEQ. The CDR3 spans 13 residues. The CDR3 sequence: CASSQDSSYEQYF. CDR3 nucleotides: TGTGCCAGCAGCCAAGACAGCTCCTACGAGCAGTACTTC.

This clonotype is medium-sized within its sample. The chain recombines TRBV28 with TRBJ2-7; no clear D. The CDR3 is made up of 14 amino acids. Between the trimmed V and J ends, which lost 10 bases and 0 bases, there was a span of 16 bases. CDR1 and CDR2 (germline): MDHEN, SYDVKM. This chain's CDR3 is CAITPRRSSYEQYF. As DNA, the CDR3 is TGTGCCATCACCCCTCGGCGTTCCTCCTACGAGCAGTACTTC.

By share of the sample, this clonotype is medium-sized. V gene TRBV7-2 combines with J gene TRBJ1-5; D is uncertain. The CDR3 has 15 amino acids. Germline V lookup: CDR1 SGHTA, CDR2 FQGNSA. V lost 5 bases to trimming and J lost 4 bases, with 15 bases between them. The CDR3 here is CASSHDGRLNQPQHF. In DNA form, the CDR3 reads TGTGCCAGCAGCCACGACGGGAGGCTTAATCAGCCCCAGCATTTT. The complete variable domain, with remaining parts taken from reference TRBV7-2 and TRBJ1-5, reads GAGVSQSPSNKVTEKGKDVELRCDPISGHTALYWYRQSLGQGLEFLIYFQGNSAPDKSGLPSDRFSAERTGGSVSTLTIQRTQQEDSAVYLCASSHDGRLNQPQHFGDGTRLSIL.

By sample fraction, this clonotype is medium-sized. This chain joins TRBV3-1 and TRBJ2-1; TRBD2 agrees at 9 bases. Trimming at V came to 0 bases and at J to 5 bases, leaving 14 bases not matched to a gene. Germline-derived CDR1 and CDR2 are LGHDT and YNNKEL (reference sequence). The CDR3 covers 19 residues. Written as DNA, the CDR3 is TGTGCCAGCAGCCAAGATTTTTGGATGACTAGCGGCAAAAACAATGAGCAGTTCTTC. Translated: CASSQDFWMTSGKNNEQFF.